The next 23 T cell receptor beta chains were all read from a single sample in a study of T-cell memory formation after mild COVID-19. One entry per CDR3 protein results from TCRdb running MiXCR on the 5' RACE reads. The sample records around 420,000 distinct CDR3 sequences, 20% to 25% being singletons. Material: PBMCs or a T cell subset sorted from them (not recorded which). All receptors come from an adult woman who had mild COVID-19 (a few samples of this study predate the infection). Cell type and time point are not known.

This clonotype was seen more than once but under ten times. The CDR3 DNA is TGTGCCAGCAGCGCAACCCCCGGGACCGCGATGAACACTGAAGCTTTCTTT. Translating gives CASSATPGTAMNTEAFF. The chain uses TRBV7-9 and TRBJ1-1; D possibly corresponds to TRBD1 (5 bases). The germline V gene has CDR1 SEHNR and CDR2 FQNEAQ (reference sequence). This CDR3 has 17 residues. Trimming cost V 5 bases and J 0 bases, with 19 bases left between them.

This clonotype turned up a few times. This rearrangement joins TRBV20-1 to TRBJ1-5, with a weak D call TRBD1 (6 bases). The CDR3 has 14 amino acids. Germline CDR1 is DFQATT and CDR2 is SNEGSKA (reference sequence). V lost 6 bases to trimming and J lost 3 bases, with 15 bases between them. In DNA, the CDR3 is TGCAGTGCCCTCCGGGGGCCCGCCAATCAGCCCCAGCATTTT. It specifies CSALRGPANQPQHF.

V gene TRBV4-3 combines with J gene TRBJ2-7; D is possibly TRBD1 (6 bases). The V gene's germline CDR1 is LGHNA and CDR2 YSLEER. The CDR3 contains 14 residues. V gave up 4 bases and J gave up 1 base, with 11 bases separating them. The CDR3 DNA follows: TGCGCCAGCAGCCCCGGGACAAGATCCTACGAGCAGTACTTC. Translated: CASSPGTRSYEQYF.

The chain is built from TRBV6-2 or TRBV6-3 and TRBJ2-2; TRBD2 agrees at 14 bases. Germline CDR1 reads MNHEY; CDR2 reads SVGEGT. With 0 bases clipped from V and 5 bases from J, the junction kept 8 bases outside the gene matches. This CDR3 spans 19 amino acids. The CDR3 region is CASSYSRLAGGLRTGELFF. CDR3 sequence (DNA): TGTGCCAGCAGTTACTCCAGACTAGCGGGGGGGCTCAGGACCGGGGAGCTGTTTTTT.

The chain uses TRBV12-3 or TRBV12-4 and TRBJ2-2; no clear D. The CDR3 totals 13 residues. The V and J ends lost 7 bases and 7 bases respectively, with 13 bases between them. CDR3 nucleotides: TGTGCCAGCAACCCAAATCTGCGCGGGGAGCTGTTTTTT. It encodes CASNPNLRGELFF.

This clonotype was seen ten or more times. The V call is TRBV5-1, the J call TRBJ2-5; no reliable D call. CDR3 length: 12 amino acids. Trimming removed 0 bases at V and 5 bases at J, with 5 bases between. In germline, CDR1 is SGHRS, CDR2 YFSETQ. The DNA of the CDR3 is TGCGCCAGCAGCTTGGCGAAGGAGACCCAGTACTTC. This gives the protein CASSLAKETQYF.

The sample holds a few counts of this clonotype. J is TRBJ1-1 and V is TRBV7-9; 8 nucleotides line up with TRBD1. Germline values: CDR1 SEHNR, CDR2 FQNEAQ (reference sequence). After removal of 5 bases from V and 5 bases from J, the junction contained 7 bases not matched to a gene. The CDR3 totals 14 residues. CDR3 sequence: CASSPDRVRTEAFF. In DNA form, the CDR3 reads TGTGCCAGCAGCCCGGACAGGGTTCGGACTGAAGCTTTCTTT.

The chain carries TRBV15 and TRBJ2-1; a possible D gene is TRBD2 (6 bases). Between the trimmed V and J ends, which lost 2 bases and 8 bases, there was a span of 16 bases. The CDR3 is 15 amino acids. Looked up from germline, CDR1 is LNHNV and CDR2 is YYDKDF (reference sequence). CDR3 DNA: TGTGCCACCAGCAGATACCCGACTAGTTCGTATGAGCAGTTCTTC. Amino acid sequence: CATSRYPTSSYEQFF.

This clonotype was counted many times. The chain employs TRBV7-3 and TRBJ1-1, with TRBD1 identical over 7 bases. The CDR3 spans 14 residues. The ends lost 2 bases at V and 6 bases at J; junction bases unmatched: 6. Germline assignment: CDR1 SGHTA and CDR2 FQGTGA. CDR3 region: CASSLGPGTAEAFF. The CDR3 nucleotides read TGTGCCAGCAGCTTAGGCCCCGGGACAGCTGAAGCTTTCTTT. Complete variable domain (other parts from reference TRBV7-3 and TRBJ1-1): GAGVSQTPSNKVTEKGKYVELRCDPISGHTALYWYRQSLGQGPEFLIYFQGTGAADDSGLPNDRFFAVRPEGSVSTLKIQRTERGDSAVYLCASSLGPGTAEAFFGQGTRLTVV.

This chain connects TRBV7-6 to TRBJ2-1; 9 bases map to TRBD1. CDR1 is SGHVS, CDR2 FNYEAQ, per germline. J lost 5 bases, V lost 5 bases, and 10 bases had no gene match. The CDR3 runs 16 residues. The CDR3 DNA reads TGTGCCAGCAGCCACAATCGCGGGACAGGGAACAATGAGCAGTTCTTC. The encoded protein is CASSHNRGTGNNEQFF.

There are a few counts of this clonotype. The chain has TRBV5-6 and TRBJ1-4; 9 bases line up with TRBD1. The germline V gene has CDR1 SGHDT and CDR2 YYEEEE. The CDR3 runs 14 residues. V shed 4 bases and J 6 bases; nucleotides not matched to a gene: 4. CDR3 residues: CASSAGQGDEKLFF. Here the CDR3 DNA reads TGTGCCAGCAGCGCGGGACAGGGAGATGAAAAACTGTTTTTT.

This clonotype appeared once. The V call is TRBV24-1, the J call TRBJ2-7; 10 nucleotides match TRBD1. The CDR3 extends over 17 amino acids. Germline V gene lookup returns CDR1 KGHDR and CDR2 SFDVKD. The J segment lost 4 bases and the V segment lost 5 bases, leaving 13 bases of the junction unmatched. The CDR3 DNA is TGTGCCACCAGTGCAAGAGAGGGGGGACAGGGGCCATACGAGCAGTACTTC. Its translation is CATSAREGGQGPYEQYF.

The chain carries TRBV11-1 and TRBJ2-7; a possible D gene is TRBD2 (5 bases). The CDR3 is made up of 14 amino acids. V was clipped by 1 base and J by 3 bases, with 10 bases between them. Germline CDR1 SGHAT, CDR2 FQDESV (reference sequence). The CDR3 sequence: CASSLGGYGYEQYF. In nucleotides, the CDR3 is TGTGCCAGCAGCTTAGGAGGGTACGGCTACGAGCAGTACTTC.

V usage is TRBV5-4 and J usage is TRBJ2-3; possibly TRBD1 or TRBD2 for D (5 bases each). Germline-derived CDR1 and CDR2 are SGHNT and YYREEE (reference sequence). Trimming took 1 base from V and 5 from J, leaving 8 bases between them. The CDR3 length is 13 residues. CDR3 coding DNA: TGTGCCAGCAGCTTGAAGGGACGAGATACGCAGTATTTT. It yields the protein CASSLKGRDTQYF.

This clonotype was recorded a few times. The chain is built from TRBV5-5 and TRBJ2-7; D might be TRBD1 (5 bases). The length of the CDR3 is 14 residues. The V and J ends lost 0 bases and 2 bases respectively, with 9 bases between them. Germline CDR1 is SGHKS and CDR2 is YYEKEE (reference sequence). Here the CDR3 DNA reads TGTGCCAGCAGCTTGGGGGTGACAGCCTACGAGCAGTACTTC. Its protein is CASSLGVTAYEQYF.

This clonotype was counted a single time. The V and J genes are TRBV12-3 or TRBV12-4 and TRBJ1-1; 8 bases are shared with TRBD1. V shed 6 bases, J shed 6 bases, and the junction held 3 bases outside the gene matches. This CDR3 spans 12 amino acids. Written as DNA, the CDR3 is TGTGCCAGCAGCCAGGGGGCCGCTGAAGCTTTCTTT. This encodes CASSQGAAEAFF.

The chain recombines TRBV24-1 with TRBJ2-1, with D possibly being TRBD2 (7 bases). Germline CDR1 is KGHDR and CDR2 is SFDVKD. The germline V and J ends were trimmed by 6 bases and 2 bases, with 28 bases remaining between them. The length of the CDR3 is 20 residues. The CDR3 here is CATSIGFLGGPHLAYNEQFF. The CDR3 coding sequence is TGTGCCACCAGTATAGGCTTTTTGGGGGGGCCACACCTCGCCTACAATGAGCAGTTCTTC.

This clonotype was detected a few times. The chain recombines TRBV2 with TRBJ2-2, with D tentatively TRBD2 (6 bases). The germline V gene has CDR1 SNHLY and CDR2 FYNNEI. V lost 11 bases to trimming and J lost 6 bases, with 22 bases between them. The CDR3 runs to 15 residues. The CDR3 reads CAGLSSLGGSGELFF. In nucleotides, the CDR3 is TGTGCCGGTCTATCTAGCTTAGGAGGGTCCGGGGAGCTGTTTTTT.

J is TRBJ1-2 and V is TRBV7-9; TRBD1 matches 7 bases. CDR1 and CDR2 (germline): SEHNR, FQNEAQ (reference sequence). This CDR3 is built from 14 residues. The V segment lost 2 bases and the J segment 5 bases; nucleotides outside the gene matches: 5. CDR3 DNA sequence: TGTGCCAGCAGCTTACGGACAGGACCTTATGGCTACACCTTC. Its protein is CASSLRTGPYGYTF.

In this sample, this clonotype turned up a few times. J is TRBJ1-3 and V is TRBV20-1; D is uncertain. Germline CDR1 is DFQATT and CDR2 is SNEGSKA (reference sequence). Trimming removed 0 bases at V and 3 bases at J, with 15 bases between. CDR3 size: 16 residues. CDR3 in amino acids: CSARESFTADGNTIYF. In DNA, the CDR3 is TGCAGTGCTAGAGAGTCCTTCACGGCCGATGGAAACACCATATATTTT.

This clonotype has only a few counts. The V call is TRBV7-2, the J call TRBJ2-3; D may match TRBD1 or TRBD2 (5 bases each). The CDR3 length is 13 residues. CDR1 and CDR2 from the germline V gene are SGHTA and FQGNSA. Trimming shortened V by 6 bases and J by 4 bases, and 11 bases separated the two germline ends. The DNA for the CDR3 is TGTGCCAGCAGTTGGGACGCCCCAGATACGCAGTATTTT. This gives the protein CASSWDAPDTQYF.

This clonotype was counted between two and nine times. The chain recombines TRBV5-1 with TRBJ2-1; D assignment may be TRBD1 or TRBD2 (5 bases each). This CDR3 is built from 16 residues. CDR1 SGHRS and CDR2 YFSETQ come from the germline V gene. V was shortened by 3 bases and J by 6 bases, with 19 bases between the two germline ends. The CDR3 nucleotides are TGCGCCAGCAGCTCGGGGACGGAGTCTGGAGGCAATGAGCAGTTCTTC. Amino acids: CASSSGTESGGNEQFF.

This clonotype has only a few counts. The chain recombines TRBV6-5 with TRBJ2-7; D might be TRBD2 (6 bases). This CDR3 region has 15 residues. V was trimmed by 0 bases and J by 2 bases, leaving 11 bases between them. Germline CDR1 is MNHEY and CDR2 is SVGAGI. CDR3 sequence: CASSYSAGTTYEQYF. The CDR3 nucleotides read TGTGCCAGCAGTTACTCGGCGGGAACAACCTACGAGCAGTACTTC.